The clone carrying this T cell receptor beta chain has ten or more counts. The data belong to a study of CD8 T cells in ankylosing spondylitis. With molecular barcodes, quantitative 5'-RACE was used to make the TCR beta libraries. TCRdb re-called the 5' RACE reads with MiXCR, one entry per CDR3 protein. Of under 150,000 distinct CDR3 sequences in the sample, 9.5% to 12% were seen once. Looked up from germline, CDR1 is SGHAT and CDR2 is FQNNGV. V lost 5 bases, J lost 4 bases, and 14 bases lay in between. The CDR3 sequence is 14 residues long. The chain carries TRBV11-2 and TRBJ1-1; maybe TRBD1 (5 bases). Source material: blood, either unsorted or a sorted T cell fraction (not recorded which). The clonotype originates from a female donor with ankylosing spondylitis or in good health (not recorded which). The CDR3 is CASSPPYGGTEAFF. The CDR3 DNA is TGTGCCAGCAGCCCCCCGTATGGGGGCACTGAAGCTTTCTTT. Full variable domain (rest looked up from reference TRBV11-2 and TRBJ1-1): EAGVAQSPRYKIIEKRQSVAFWCNPISGHATLYWYQQILGQGPKLLIQFQNNGVVDDSQLPKDRFSAERLKGVDSTLKIQPAKLEDSAVYLCASSPPYGGTEAFFGQGTRLTVV.